This T cell receptor beta chain stems from a study of preoperative IRX-2 immunotherapy in early breast cancer. The treatment: preoperative locoregional IRX-2 cytokine immunotherapy. Preoperative locoregional IRX-2 cytokine immunotherapy was tested in the phase Ib source study. The CDR3 loop spans 14 amino acids. Trimming took off 1 base at V and 1 base at J, with 7 bases between the two ends. Germline CDR1 and CDR2: LNHNV and YYDKDF (reference sequence). The table came from immunoSEQ multiplex PCR; TCRdb's copy has only in-frame clones and leaves some out. In the table there are approximately 100,000 clones, 70% to 90% of which are singletons.

The sequence was obtained from a human donor with breast cancer. The V call is TRBV15, the J call TRBJ1-2; no definite D call. Sequenced material: tumor tissue, taken after IRX-2 immunotherapy. The CDR3 coding sequence is TGTGCCACCAGCAGAGTGGCAGTTAACTATGGCTACACCTTC. Translated, it gives CATSRVAVNYGYTF.